The source of this T cell receptor beta chain is a study of T cells in Graves' hyperthyroidism and ophthalmopathy. General study results and limits: Stable hyperthyroidism was told apart from ophthalmopathy by a model built on 13 V-J features.

Diagnosis of hyperthyroidism was new in patients aged 18 to 65, and its duration was under 2 months. This clonotype was counted only a few times. Its antigen remains unknown. The investigators amplified TCR beta CDR3 regions from RNA transcripts. Initially, a first-round RT-PCR of the TCR CDR3 employed the HTBI primer set. TCRdb fed the multiplex PCR reads into MiXCR, producing one record per CDR3 protein. This table has approximately 370,000 distinct CDR3 sequences, more than 13% appearing once. This CDR3 has 13 amino acids. The germline V and J ends were trimmed by 2 bases and 3 bases, with 7 bases remaining between them. In germline, CDR1 is MNHEY, CDR2 SMNVEV (reference sequence).

The genes are TRBV27 and TRBJ1-2; D may be TRBD1 (5 bases). The receptor was isolated from a woman in her twenties or thirties with Graves' hyperthyroidism. The sequenced sample consisted of blood. The DNA for the CDR3 is TGTGCCAGCAGTTTAGACAGCCACTATGGCTACACCTTC. It specifies CASSLDSHYGYTF.